This TCR beta chain is drawn from a study of T cell clones after liver transplantation. Study summary: Three of the eight recipients were HCV-positive; the rest had non-autoimmune, non-viral transplant indications.

Produced via immunoSEQ multiplex PCR; TCRdb's table is partial and in-frame only. The sample yields nearly 45,000 clones, roughly 86% seen once. V gave up 0 bases and J gave up 5 bases, with 14 bases separating them. Germline lookup yields CDR1 SGDLS and CDR2 YYNGEE. The CDR3 runs 15 residues. The TCR originated in a human patient who received a liver transplant. The graft donor may account for some of the T cells. Sequencing used CD4+ T cells from blood, obtained 24 months after liver transplant. The gene calls are TRBV9 and TRBJ1-1; D may be TRBD1 (5 bases). The CDR3 DNA follows: TGTGCCAGCAGCGTAGGTCCGGCAGGGCAAACTGAAGCTTTCTTT. Its translation is CASSVGPAGQTEAFF.